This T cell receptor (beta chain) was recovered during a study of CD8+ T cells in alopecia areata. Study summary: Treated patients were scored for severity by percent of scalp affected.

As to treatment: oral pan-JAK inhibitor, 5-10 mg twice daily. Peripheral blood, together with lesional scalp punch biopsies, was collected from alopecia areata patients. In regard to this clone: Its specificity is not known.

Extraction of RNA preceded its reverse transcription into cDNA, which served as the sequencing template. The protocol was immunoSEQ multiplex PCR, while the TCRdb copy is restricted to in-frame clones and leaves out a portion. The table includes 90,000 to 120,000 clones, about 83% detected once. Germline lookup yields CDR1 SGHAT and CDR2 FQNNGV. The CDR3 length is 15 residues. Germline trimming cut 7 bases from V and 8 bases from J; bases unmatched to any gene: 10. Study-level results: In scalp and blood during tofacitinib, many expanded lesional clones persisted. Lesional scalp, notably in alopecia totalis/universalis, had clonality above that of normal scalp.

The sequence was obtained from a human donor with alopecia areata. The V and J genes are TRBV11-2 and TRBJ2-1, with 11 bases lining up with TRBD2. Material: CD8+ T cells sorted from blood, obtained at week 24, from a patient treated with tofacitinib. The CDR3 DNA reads TGTGCCAGCACTAGCGGGGGGAGCAAATCGGATGAGCAGTTCTTC. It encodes CASTSGGSKSDEQFF. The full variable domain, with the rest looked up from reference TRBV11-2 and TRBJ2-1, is EAGVAQSPRYKIIEKRQSVAFWCNPISGHATLYWYQQILGQGPKLLIQFQNNGVVDDSQLPKDRFSAERLKGVDSTLKIQPAKLEDSAVYLCASTSGGSKSDEQFFGPGTRLTVL.